These T cell receptor beta chains were read from a single sample in a study of T cells in Graves' hyperthyroidism and ophthalmopathy. TCRdb called the multiplex PCR reads again in MiXCR, with one record for every CDR3 protein. The table lists about 840,000 distinct CDR3 sequences, 38% of them singletons. Material: blood. These receptors were obtained from a man in his late teens or twenties with Graves' hyperthyroidism. CDR3s include the opening cysteine and the closing phenylalanine or tryptophan. Fields, in order: J gene, D gene, clone size, CDR3 length, V gene, CDR3 DNA, CDR3 protein. D genes are given only for firm matches. The size entry is marked missing in some rows and otherwise reads once, few, many or a size class.

TRBJ2-5 | . | few | 15 | TRBV7-8 | TGTGCCAGCAGCTTAGATTCGGGGGATGGAGAGACCCAGTACTTC | CASSLDSGDGETQYF
TRBJ1-1 | . | . | 14 | TRBV7-2 | TGTGCTAGCAGCCGGGGCTGGGGAAACACTGAAGCTTTCTTT | CASSRGWGNTEAFF
TRBJ1-3 | . | . | 16 | TRBV7-9 | TGTGCCAGCAGCTTAGGGGCAGGGATCTCTGGAAACACCATATATTTT | CASSLGAGISGNTIYF
TRBJ2-2 | . | . | 14 | TRBV5-4 | TGTGCCAGCAGTTTCAGGGGCCTTGACGTGGAGCTGTTTTTT | CASSFRGLDVELFF
TRBJ2-3 | TRBD2 | . | 15 | TRBV20-1 | TGCAGTGCTAGAGTCGAAGCGGGGAGCACAGATACGCAGTATTTT | CSARVEAGSTDTQYF
TRBJ1-1 | TRBD1 | . | 14 | TRBV12-5 | TGTGCCAGCACCTGGTCAGGGGGCAACACTGAAGCTTTCTTT | CASTWSGGNTEAFF
TRBJ1-1 | . | few | 15 | TRBV10-2 | TGCGCCAGCAATTTCAACCCCGGGTCCAATGTTGAAGCTTTCTTT | CASNFNPGSNVEAFF
TRBJ1-2 | . | many | 14 | TRBV5-1 | TGCGCCAGCAGCCCGGGTAGGGGGATCGGGAACTACACCTTC | CASSPGRGIGNYTF
TRBJ2-7 | TRBD1 | once | 16 | TRBV5-1 | TGCGCCAGCAGCCCGACCCTGGACAGGGGCCCGTACGAGCAGTACTTC | CASSPTLDRGPYEQYF
TRBJ2-2 | . | . | 15 | TRBV19 | TGTGCCAGTAGTTCGTGGTCGGCTAACACCGGGGAGCTGTTTTTT | CASSSWSANTGELFF
TRBJ1-1 | . | many | 13 | TRBV10-2 | TGCGCCAGCAGCGGGTGGGTGAACACTGAAGCTTTCTTT | CASSGWVNTEAFF